This is a list of T cell receptor beta chains from one sample in a study of OX40 agonist ivuxolimab in advanced cancers. Clones were read by immunoSEQ multiplex PCR, and TCRdb kept only the in-frame ones, dropping some. The sample comprises roughly 80,000 clones, 93% of which are singletons, and less than 7% rests with the top ten. This specimen was CD4+ or CD8+ T cells sorted from blood, taken in a trial of the OX40 agonist ivuxolimab. The receptor source for this set is an adult with an advanced solid tumor such as melanoma, head and neck, liver or kidney cancer. Both conserved end residues are part of each CDR3. The D gene is left open where the match is weak. Some rows have no size entry. The others give once, few or many, or a class for an expanded clone.

V gene: TRBV9
clone size: .
D gene: TRBD2
J gene: TRBJ2-1
CDR3 DNA: TGTGCCAGCAGCCCAAAAGGGACTAGCGGGAGCAATGAGCAGTTCTTC
CDR3 protein: CASSPKGTSGSNEQFF

V gene: TRBV4-1
clone size: .
D gene: TRBD2
J gene: TRBJ2-5
CDR3 DNA: TGCGCCAGCAGCCAAGATTGGGGACTAGCGAGGACCCAGTACTTC
CDR3 protein: CASSQDWGLARTQYF

V gene: TRBV5-4
clone size: .
D gene: .
J gene: TRBJ2-1
CDR3 DNA: TGTGCCAGCAGCTTAAGGGGCTACAATGAGCAGTTCTTC
CDR3 protein: CASSLRGYNEQFF

V gene: TRBV4-1
clone size: .
D gene: .
J gene: TRBJ2-1
CDR3 DNA: TGCGCCAGCAGCCAAGTGGAAGTAGGGGGGAGCTCTCAAAGTGAGCAGTTCTTC
CDR3 protein: CASSQVEVGGSSQSEQFF

V gene: TRBV29-1
clone size: .
D gene: TRBD1
J gene: TRBJ1-2
CDR3 DNA: TGCAGCGTGGAGGTAATGGACAGGGGGCGCCCCTATGGCTACACCTTC
CDR3 protein: CSVEVMDRGRPYGYTF

V gene: TRBV19
clone size: .
D gene: TRBD2
J gene: TRBJ2-5
CDR3 DNA: TGTGCCAGTAGTTCCGGGACTAGCGGGAGAGAGACCCAGTACTTC
CDR3 protein: CASSSGTSGRETQYF

V gene: TRBV9
clone size: .
D gene: .
J gene: TRBJ2-2
CDR3 DNA: TGTGCCAGCAGCGTAGCTATGGGGACCGGGGAGCTGTTTTTT
CDR3 protein: CASSVAMGTGELFF

V gene: TRBV7-2
clone size: .
D gene: .
J gene: TRBJ2-1
CDR3 DNA: TGTGCCAGCAGTCTCACTGGGGGGCCCAGCAATGAGCAGTTCTTC
CDR3 protein: CASSLTGGPSNEQFF

V gene: TRBV19
clone size: .
D gene: .
J gene: TRBJ1-5
CDR3 DNA: TGTGCCAGTAGTTGGGATAGGGGAGTAAATCAGCCCCAGCATTTT
CDR3 protein: CASSWDRGVNQPQHF

V gene: TRBV5-6
clone size: once
D gene: .
J gene: TRBJ1-1
CDR3 DNA: TGTGCCAGCAGCATTACAGCGAACACTGAAGCTTTCTTT
CDR3 protein: CASSITANTEAFF

V gene: TRBV7-2
clone size: .
D gene: .
J gene: TRBJ2-6
CDR3 DNA: TGTGCCAGCAGCTTAGTTAACTCTGGGGCCAACGTCCTGACTTTC
CDR3 protein: CASSLVNSGANVLTF

V gene: TRBV12-2
clone size: once
D gene: .
J gene: TRBJ2-1
CDR3 DNA: TGTGCAAGTCGCTCCCAGTTCGCGGTTAGAGAGGGCTATGAGCAGTTCTTC
CDR3 protein: CASRSQFAVREGYEQFF

V gene: TRBV6-5
clone size: .
D gene: .
J gene: TRBJ1-1
CDR3 DNA: TGTGCCAGCTCTCTGGTGAACACTGAAGCTTTCTTT
CDR3 protein: CASSLVNTEAFF

V gene: TRBV6-5
clone size: .
D gene: .
J gene: TRBJ1-2
CDR3 DNA: TGTGCCAGCAGTTCAGGGGCTAACTATGGCTACACCTTC
CDR3 protein: CASSSGANYGYTF

V gene: TRBV9
clone size: .
D gene: .
J gene: TRBJ2-3
CDR3 DNA: TGTGCCAGCAGCGTGGTCCCTGGGATGACAGATACGCAGTATTTT
CDR3 protein: CASSVVPGMTDTQYF

V gene: TRBV7-8
clone size: .
D gene: .
J gene: TRBJ1-6
CDR3 DNA: TGTGCCAGCAGCTTAGTTGGGAGTAATTCACCCCTCCACTTT
CDR3 protein: CASSLVGSNSPLHF

V gene: TRBV9
clone size: .
D gene: TRBD1
J gene: TRBJ1-4
CDR3 DNA: TGTGCCAGCAGCCCCGGACAGGGGGCGAGGTATGCTAATGAAAAACTGTTTTTT
CDR3 protein: CASSPGQGARYANEKLFF

V gene: TRBV5-6
clone size: .
D gene: .
J gene: TRBJ1-2
CDR3 DNA: TGTGCCAGCAGCTTGAATGACAGAGGCTATGGCTACACCTTC
CDR3 protein: CASSLNDRGYGYTF

V gene: TRBV9
clone size: .
D gene: TRBD2
J gene: TRBJ2-7
CDR3 DNA: TGTGCCAGCAGCGCGAGGACTAGCGGCTACGAGCAGTACTTC
CDR3 protein: CASSARTSGYEQYF

V gene: TRBV7-2
clone size: .
D gene: .
J gene: TRBJ2-2
CDR3 DNA: TGTGCCAGCAGCTTCTGGGACCTAGGCACCGGGGAGCTGTTTTTT
CDR3 protein: CASSFWDLGTGELFF